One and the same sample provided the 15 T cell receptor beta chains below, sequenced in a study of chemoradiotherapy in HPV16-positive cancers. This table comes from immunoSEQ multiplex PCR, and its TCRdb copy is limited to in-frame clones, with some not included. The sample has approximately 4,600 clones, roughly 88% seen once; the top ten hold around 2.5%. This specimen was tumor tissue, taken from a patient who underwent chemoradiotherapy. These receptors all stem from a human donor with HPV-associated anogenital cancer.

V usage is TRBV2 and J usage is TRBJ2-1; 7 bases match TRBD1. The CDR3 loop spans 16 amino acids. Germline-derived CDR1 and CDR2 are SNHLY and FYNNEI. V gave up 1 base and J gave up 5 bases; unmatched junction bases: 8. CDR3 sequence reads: CASSEVLTGANNEQFF. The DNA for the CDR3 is TGTGCCAGCAGTGAAGTTCTAACAGGGGCCAACAATGAGCAGTTCTTC.

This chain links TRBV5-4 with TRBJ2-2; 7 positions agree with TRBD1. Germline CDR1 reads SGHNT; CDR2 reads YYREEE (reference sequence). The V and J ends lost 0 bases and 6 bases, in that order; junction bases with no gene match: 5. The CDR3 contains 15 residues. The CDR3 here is CASSLDRGRSGELFF. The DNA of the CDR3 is TGTGCCAGCAGCTTGGACAGGGGACGATCCGGGGAGCTGTTTTTT.

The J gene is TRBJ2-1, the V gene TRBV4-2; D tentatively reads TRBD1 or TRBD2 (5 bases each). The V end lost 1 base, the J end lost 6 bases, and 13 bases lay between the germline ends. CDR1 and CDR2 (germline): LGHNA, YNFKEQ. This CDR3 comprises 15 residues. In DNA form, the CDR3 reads TGTGCCAGCAGCCAAGTCGGGGCTGTCGTCAATGAGCAGTTCTTC. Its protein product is CASSQVGAVVNEQFF.

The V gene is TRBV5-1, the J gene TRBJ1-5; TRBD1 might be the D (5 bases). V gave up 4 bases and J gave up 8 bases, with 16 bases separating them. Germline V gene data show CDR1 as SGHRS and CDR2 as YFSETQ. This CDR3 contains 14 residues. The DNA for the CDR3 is TGCGCCAGCAGCCCCCAGGGTGGGAAAGAGCCCCAGCATTTT. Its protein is CASSPQGGKEPQHF.

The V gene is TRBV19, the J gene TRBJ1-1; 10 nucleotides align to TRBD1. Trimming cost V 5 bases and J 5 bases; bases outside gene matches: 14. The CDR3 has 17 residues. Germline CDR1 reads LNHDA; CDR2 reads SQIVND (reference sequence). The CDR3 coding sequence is TGTGCCAGTAGTCCAGCGGACAGGGGGTCGATTAGGACTGAAGCTTTCTTT. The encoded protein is CASSPADRGSIRTEAFF.

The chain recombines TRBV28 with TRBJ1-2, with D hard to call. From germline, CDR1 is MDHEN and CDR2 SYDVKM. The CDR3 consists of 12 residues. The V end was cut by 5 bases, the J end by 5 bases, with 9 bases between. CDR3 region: CASSPELYGYTF. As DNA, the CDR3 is TGTGCCAGCAGTCCCGAGTTATATGGCTACACCTTC.

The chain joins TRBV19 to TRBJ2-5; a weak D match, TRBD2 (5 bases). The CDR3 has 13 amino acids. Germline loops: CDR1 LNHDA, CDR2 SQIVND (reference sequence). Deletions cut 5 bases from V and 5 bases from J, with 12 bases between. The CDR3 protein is CASSRGSVETQYF. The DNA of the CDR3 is TGTGCCAGTAGTCGGGGATCCGTTGAGACCCAGTACTTC. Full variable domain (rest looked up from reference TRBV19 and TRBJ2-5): DGGITQSPKYLFRKEGQNVTLSCEQNLNHDAMYWYRQDPGQGLRLIYYSQIVNDFQKGDIAEGYSVSREKKESFPLTVTSAQKNPTAFYLCASSRGSVETQYFGPGTRLLVL.

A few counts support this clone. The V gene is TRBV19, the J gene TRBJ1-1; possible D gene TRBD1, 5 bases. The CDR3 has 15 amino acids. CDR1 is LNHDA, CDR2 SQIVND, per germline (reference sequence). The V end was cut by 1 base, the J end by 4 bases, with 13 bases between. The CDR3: CASSIGQGWSTEAFF. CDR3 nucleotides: TGTGCCAGTAGTATAGGTCAGGGTTGGAGCACTGAAGCTTTCTTT. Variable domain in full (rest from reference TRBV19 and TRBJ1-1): DGGITQSPKYLFRKEGQNVTLSCEQNLNHDAMYWYRQDPGQGLRLIYYSQIVNDFQKGDIAEGYSVSREKKESFPLTVTSAQKNPTAFYLCASSIGQGWSTEAFFGQGTRLTVV.

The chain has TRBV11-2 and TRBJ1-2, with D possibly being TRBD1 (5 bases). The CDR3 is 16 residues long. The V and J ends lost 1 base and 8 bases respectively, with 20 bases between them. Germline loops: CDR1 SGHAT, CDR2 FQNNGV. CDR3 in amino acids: CASSLAGGELVAGYTF. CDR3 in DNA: TGTGCCAGCAGCTTAGCTGGGGGGGAGCTGGTAGCCGGCTACACCTTC. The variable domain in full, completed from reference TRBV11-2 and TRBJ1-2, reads EAGVAQSPRYKIIEKRQSVAFWCNPISGHATLYWYQQILGQGPKLLIQFQNNGVVDDSQLPKDRFSAERLKGVDSTLKIQPAKLEDSAVYLCASSLAGGELVAGYTFGSGTRLTVV.

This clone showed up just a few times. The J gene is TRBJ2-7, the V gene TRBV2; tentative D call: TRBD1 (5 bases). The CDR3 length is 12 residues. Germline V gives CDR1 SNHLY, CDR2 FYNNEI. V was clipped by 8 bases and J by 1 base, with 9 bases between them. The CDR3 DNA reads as TGTGCCAGCGGGGCATGGTCCTACGAGCAGTACGTC. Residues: CASGAWSYEQYV.

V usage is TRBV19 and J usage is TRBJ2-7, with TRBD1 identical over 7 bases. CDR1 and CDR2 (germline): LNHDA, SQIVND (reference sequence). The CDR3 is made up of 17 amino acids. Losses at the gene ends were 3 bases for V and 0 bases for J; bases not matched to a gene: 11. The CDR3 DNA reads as TGTGCCAGTAGTATGCGTGCTGACAGGGCGAGCTCCTACGAGCAGTACTTC. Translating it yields CASSMRADRASSYEQYF.

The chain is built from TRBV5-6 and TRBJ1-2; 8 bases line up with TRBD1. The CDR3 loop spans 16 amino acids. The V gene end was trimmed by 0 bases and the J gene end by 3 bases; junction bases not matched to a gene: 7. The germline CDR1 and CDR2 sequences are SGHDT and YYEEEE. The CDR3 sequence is CASSLAAAGGDYGYTF. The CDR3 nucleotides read TGTGCCAGCAGCTTGGCAGCGGCAGGGGGCGACTATGGCTACACCTTC.

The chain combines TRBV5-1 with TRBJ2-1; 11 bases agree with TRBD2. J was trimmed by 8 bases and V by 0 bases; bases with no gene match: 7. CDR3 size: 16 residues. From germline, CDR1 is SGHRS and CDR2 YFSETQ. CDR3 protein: CASSLALAGAGDEQFF. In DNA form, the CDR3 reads TGCGCCAGCAGCTTGGCACTAGCGGGAGCGGGGGATGAGCAGTTCTTC.

Here the CDR3 DNA reads TGTGCCAGCAGCCCCAGCCCCCAAGGGGCCAACGTCCTGACTTTC. Translating gives CASSPSPQGANVLTF. The rearrangement joins TRBV7-9 to TRBJ2-6; D unresolved. From germline, CDR1 is SEHNR and CDR2 FQNEAQ (reference sequence). V was clipped by 5 bases and J by 4 bases, with 12 bases between them. The CDR3 loop spans 15 amino acids.

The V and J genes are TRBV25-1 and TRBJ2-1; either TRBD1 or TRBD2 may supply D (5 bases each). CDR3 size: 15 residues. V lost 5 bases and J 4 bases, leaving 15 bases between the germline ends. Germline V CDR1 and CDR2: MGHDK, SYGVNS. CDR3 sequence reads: CASSWGNQGYNEQFF. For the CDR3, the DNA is TGTGCCAGCAGTTGGGGGAACCAGGGATACAATGAGCAGTTCTTC.